The following is a T cell receptor beta chain sequence with its context. This sample stems from a study of blood T cell repertoires in COVID-19. Across the study: From the United States, Italy and Spain came samples of acute and convalescent COVID-19.

V lost 3 bases to trimming and J lost 6 bases; unmatched junction nucleotides: 2. Germline-derived CDR1 and CDR2 are KGHSH and LQKENI. The CDR3 covers 13 residues. The protocol was immunoSEQ multiplex PCR, while the TCRdb copy is restricted to in-frame clones and leaves out a portion. The data hold approximately 220,000 clones, with roughly four fifths observed a single time. Source material: PBMCs or T cells enriched from blood (not recorded which). This chain links TRBV18 with TRBJ1-5; 7 bases are shared with TRBD1. The TCR originated in a woman aged 45-59 years who had been exposed to COVID-19. The chain's CDR3 is CASSPQGGQPQHF. The CDR3 bases are TGTGCCAGCTCACCCCAGGGGGGTCAGCCCCAGCATTTT.